This T cell receptor beta chain is drawn from a study of blood T cell repertoires in COVID-19. Study in general: In each case, the material was cDNA or gDNA derived from T cells, B-cell-depleted T cells, or PBMCs.

Clinical history reported by participants formed the basis on which cohorts were assigned. Two negative PCRs, clearance, or symptom resolution characterized the recovered Cohort 3 donors. Per the original methods: The authors estimated nucleated cell counts from reference gene primer amplification. Sequencing used immunoSEQ multiplex PCR; TCRdb keeps in-frame clones, though not all of them. The V and J calls and clone size were taken over from that table, and D and trimming were inferred from the DNA. The sample has 150,000 to 250,000 clones, about 80% seen once. The germline V gene has CDR1 LNHNV and CDR2 YYDKDF (reference sequence). V was shortened by 5 bases and J by 4 bases, with 27 bases between the two germline ends. The CDR3 loop spans 18 amino acids.

The sequence was obtained from a man aged 35-49 years who had recovered from COVID-19. The V call is TRBV15, the J call TRBJ2-7, with TRBD1 as a possible D gene (5 bases). The sample was PBMCs or T cells enriched from blood (not recorded which). The CDR3 bases are TGTGCCACCAGCCAGACCAGGCTTCGACGGACAATGTCGTACGAGCAGTACTTC. Its protein product is CATSQTRLRRTMSYEQYF.